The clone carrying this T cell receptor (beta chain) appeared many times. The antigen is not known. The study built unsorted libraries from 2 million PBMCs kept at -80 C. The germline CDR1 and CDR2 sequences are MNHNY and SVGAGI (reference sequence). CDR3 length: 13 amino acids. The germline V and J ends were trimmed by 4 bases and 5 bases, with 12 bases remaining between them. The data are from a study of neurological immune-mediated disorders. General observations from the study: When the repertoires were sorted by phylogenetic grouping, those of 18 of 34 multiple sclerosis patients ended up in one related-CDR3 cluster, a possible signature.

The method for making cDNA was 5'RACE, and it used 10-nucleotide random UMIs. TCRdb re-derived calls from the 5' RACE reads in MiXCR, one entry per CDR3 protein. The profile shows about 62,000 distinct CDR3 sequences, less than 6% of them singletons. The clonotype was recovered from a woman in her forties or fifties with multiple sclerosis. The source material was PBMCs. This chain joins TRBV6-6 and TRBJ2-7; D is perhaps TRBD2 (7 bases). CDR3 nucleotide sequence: TGTGCCAGCAGTTTAGGGGGGGTCCACGAGCAGTACTTC. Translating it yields CASSLGGVHEQYF.